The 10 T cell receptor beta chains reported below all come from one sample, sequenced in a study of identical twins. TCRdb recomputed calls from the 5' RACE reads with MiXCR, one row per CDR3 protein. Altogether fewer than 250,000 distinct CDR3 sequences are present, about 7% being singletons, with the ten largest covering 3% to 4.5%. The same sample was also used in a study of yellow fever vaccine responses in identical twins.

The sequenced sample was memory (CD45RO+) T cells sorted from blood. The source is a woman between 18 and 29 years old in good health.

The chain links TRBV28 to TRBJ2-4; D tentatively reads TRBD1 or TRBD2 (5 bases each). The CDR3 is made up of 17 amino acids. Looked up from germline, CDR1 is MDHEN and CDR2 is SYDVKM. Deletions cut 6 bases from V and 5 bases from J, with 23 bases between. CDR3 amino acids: CASSPSLGAEVQNIQYF. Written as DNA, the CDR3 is TGTGCCAGCAGCCCGAGCTTAGGGGCGGAGGTCCAAAACATTCAGTACTTC.

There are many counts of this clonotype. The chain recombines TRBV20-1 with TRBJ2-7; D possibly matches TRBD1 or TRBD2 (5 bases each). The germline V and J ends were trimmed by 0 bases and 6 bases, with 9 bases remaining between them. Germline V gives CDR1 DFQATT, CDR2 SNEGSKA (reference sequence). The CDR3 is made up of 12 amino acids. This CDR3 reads CSAREGVLEQYF. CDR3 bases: TGCAGTGCTAGAGAGGGGGTCCTCGAGCAGTACTTC.

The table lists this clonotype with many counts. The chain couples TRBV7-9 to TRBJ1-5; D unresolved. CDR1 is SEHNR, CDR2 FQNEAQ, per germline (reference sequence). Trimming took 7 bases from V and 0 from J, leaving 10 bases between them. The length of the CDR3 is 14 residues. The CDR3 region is CASTSDYSNQPQHF. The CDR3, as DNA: TGTGCCAGCACCTCCGATTATAGCAATCAGCCCCAGCATTTT.

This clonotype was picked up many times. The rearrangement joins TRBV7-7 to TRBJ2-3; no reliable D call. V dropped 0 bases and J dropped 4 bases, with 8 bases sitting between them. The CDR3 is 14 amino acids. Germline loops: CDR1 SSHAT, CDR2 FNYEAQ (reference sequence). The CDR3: CASSLALGSDTQYF. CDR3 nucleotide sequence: TGTGCCAGCAGCTTAGCGTTGGGTTCAGATACGCAGTATTTT.

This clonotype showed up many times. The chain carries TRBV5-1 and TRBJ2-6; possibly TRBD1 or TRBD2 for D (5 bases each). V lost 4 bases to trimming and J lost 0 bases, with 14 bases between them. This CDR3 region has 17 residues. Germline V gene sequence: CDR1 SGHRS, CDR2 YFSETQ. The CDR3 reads CASSNGGTSSGANVLTF. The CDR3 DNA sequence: TGCGCCAGCAGCAATGGGGGTACAAGCTCTGGGGCCAACGTCCTGACTTTC.

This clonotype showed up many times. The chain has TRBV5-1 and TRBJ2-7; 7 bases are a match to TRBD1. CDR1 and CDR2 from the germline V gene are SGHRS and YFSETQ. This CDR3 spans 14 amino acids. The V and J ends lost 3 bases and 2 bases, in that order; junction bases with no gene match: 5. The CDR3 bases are TGCGCCAGCAGCTCCGGGACAGTCCCCTACGAGCAGTACTTC. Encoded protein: CASSSGTVPYEQYF.

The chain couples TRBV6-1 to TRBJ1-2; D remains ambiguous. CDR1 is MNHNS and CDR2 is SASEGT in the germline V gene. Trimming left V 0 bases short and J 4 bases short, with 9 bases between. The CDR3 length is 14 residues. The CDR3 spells CASSEARLGYGYTF. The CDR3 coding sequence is TGTGCCAGCAGTGAAGCGAGGCTGGGCTATGGCTACACCTTC.

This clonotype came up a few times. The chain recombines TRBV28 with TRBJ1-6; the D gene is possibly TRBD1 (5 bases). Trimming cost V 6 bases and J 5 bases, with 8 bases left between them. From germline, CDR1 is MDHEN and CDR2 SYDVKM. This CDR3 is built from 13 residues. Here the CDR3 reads CASRGGNNSPLHF. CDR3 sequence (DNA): TGTGCCAGCAGGGGGGGGAATAATTCACCCCTCCACTTT.

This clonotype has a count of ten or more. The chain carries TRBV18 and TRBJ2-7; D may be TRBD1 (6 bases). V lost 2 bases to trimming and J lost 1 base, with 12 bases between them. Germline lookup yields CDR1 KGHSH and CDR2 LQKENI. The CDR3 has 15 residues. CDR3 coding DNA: TGTGCCAGCTCACCATCCGGCAGGGGATCCTACGAGCAGTACGTC. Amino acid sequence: CASSPSGRGSYEQYV.

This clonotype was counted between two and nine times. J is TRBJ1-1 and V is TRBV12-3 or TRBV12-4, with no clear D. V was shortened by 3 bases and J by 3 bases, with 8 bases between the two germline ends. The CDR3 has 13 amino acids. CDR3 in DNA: TGTGCCAGCAGTTTGTTTACGTACACTGAAGCTTTCTTT. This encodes CASSLFTYTEAFF.